Sequencing of this T cell receptor beta chain was carried out in a study of control samples from healthy donors and cancer patients. Method: immunoSEQ multiplex PCR; TCRdb's copy keeps in-frame clones and lacks some. In the table there are approximately 70,000 clones, roughly nine tenths of which are singletons. The germline gives CDR1 SGHAT, CDR2 FQNNGV. This CDR3 is built from 12 residues. Trimming stripped 1 base from V and 6 bases from J, with 7 bases between. The rearrangement uses TRBV11-2 and TRBJ2-7; D call uncertain. This sequence originates from a woman in her forties or fifties with colorectal cancer. Sequences were obtained from PBMCs. Here the CDR3 DNA reads TGTGCCAGCAGCTTAGGTACGGGCGAGCAGTACTTC. Protein sequence: CASSLGTGEQYF.